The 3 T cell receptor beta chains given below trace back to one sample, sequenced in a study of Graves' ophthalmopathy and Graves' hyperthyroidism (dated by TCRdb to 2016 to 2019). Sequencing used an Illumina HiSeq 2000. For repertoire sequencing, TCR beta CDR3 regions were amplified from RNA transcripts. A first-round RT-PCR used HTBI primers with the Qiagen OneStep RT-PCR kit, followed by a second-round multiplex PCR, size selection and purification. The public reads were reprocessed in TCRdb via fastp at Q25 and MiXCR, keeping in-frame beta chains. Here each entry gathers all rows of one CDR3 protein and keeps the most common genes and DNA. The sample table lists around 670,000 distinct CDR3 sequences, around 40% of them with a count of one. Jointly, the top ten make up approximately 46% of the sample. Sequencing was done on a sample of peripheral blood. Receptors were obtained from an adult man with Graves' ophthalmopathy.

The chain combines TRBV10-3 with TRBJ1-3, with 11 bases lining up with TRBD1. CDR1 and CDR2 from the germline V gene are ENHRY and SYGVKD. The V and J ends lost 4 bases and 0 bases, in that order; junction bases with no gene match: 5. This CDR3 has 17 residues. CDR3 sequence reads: CAISVAGQGGSGNTIYF. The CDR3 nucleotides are TGTGCCATCAGTGTAGCGGGACAGGGGGGCTCTGGAAACACCATATATTTT.

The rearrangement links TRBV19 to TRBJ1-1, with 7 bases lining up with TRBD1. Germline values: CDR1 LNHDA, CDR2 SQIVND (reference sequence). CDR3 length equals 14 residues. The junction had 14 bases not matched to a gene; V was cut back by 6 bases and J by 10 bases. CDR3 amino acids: CASRSGGASSGAFF. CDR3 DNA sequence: TGTGCCAGTAGATCAGGGGGTGCGAGTAGTGGAGCTTTCTTT.

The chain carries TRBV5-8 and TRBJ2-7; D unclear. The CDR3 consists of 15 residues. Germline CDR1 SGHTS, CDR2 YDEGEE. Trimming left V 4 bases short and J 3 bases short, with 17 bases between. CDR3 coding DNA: TGTGCCAGCAGCGACTCCCCGACCCCGCACTACGAGCAGTACTTC. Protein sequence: CASSDSPTPHYEQYF. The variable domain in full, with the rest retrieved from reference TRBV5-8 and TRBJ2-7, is EAGVTQSPTHLIKTRGQQATLRCSPISGHTSVYWYQQALGLGLQFLLWYDEGEERNRGNFPPRFSGRQFPNYSSELNVNALELEDSALYLCASSDSPTPHYEQYFGPGTRLTVT.